These 23 T cell receptor beta chains were all obtained from the same sample, sequenced in a study of siplizumab effects on memory and regulatory T cells. This table comes from immunoSEQ multiplex PCR, and its TCRdb copy is limited to in-frame clones, with some not included. The sample consists of roughly 120,000 clones, approximately 94% of them appearing once. The sample consisted of non-Treg CD4+ T cells sorted from blood. The receptors come from a human donor in good health.

The chain employs TRBV6-5 and TRBJ2-7; 7 positions match TRBD2. The ends lost 5 bases at V and 3 bases at J; junction bases unmatched: 7. The CDR3 is made up of 14 amino acids. The V gene's germline CDR1 is MNHEY and CDR2 SVGAGI. CDR3 DNA sequence: TGTGCCAGCAGTGACCGGGGGAGGGACTACGAGCAGTACTTC. Its translation: CASSDRGRDYEQYF.

The chain couples TRBV11-2 to TRBJ1-4, with TRBD1 as a possible D gene (5 bases). Trimming pared 0 bases from V and 6 bases from J, leaving 14 bases between. The CDR3 contains 16 residues. Germline CDR1 is SGHAT and CDR2 is FQNNGV. CDR3 sequence (DNA): TGTGCCAGCAGCTTAGATCTGGGGCTCGGGCATGAAAAACTGTTTTTT. It is translated as CASSLDLGLGHEKLFF.

This chain joins TRBV6-6 and TRBJ2-1; D remains unclear. Between the trimmed V and J ends, which lost 10 bases and 0 bases, there was a span of 7 bases. The CDR3 spans 12 residues. In germline, CDR1 is MNHNY, CDR2 SVGAGI (reference sequence). CDR3 loop: CATEPSYNEQFF. The CDR3 region has the DNA TGTGCCACAGAACCCTCCTACAATGAGCAGTTCTTC.

The V and J genes are TRBV9 and TRBJ2-7; 9 bases fit TRBD1. The CDR3 extends over 14 amino acids. From germline, CDR1 is SGDLS and CDR2 YYNGEE. The V gene end was trimmed by 3 bases and the J gene end by 6 bases; junction bases not matched to a gene: 7. The CDR3 loop is CASSAGTGISEQYF. The CDR3 coding sequence is TGTGCCAGCAGCGCCGGGACAGGGATCTCCGAGCAGTACTTC.

The chain carries TRBV5-1 and TRBJ1-6; D is undetermined. The V and J ends lost 0 bases and 4 bases respectively, with 11 bases between them. The germline gives CDR1 SGHRS, CDR2 YFSETQ. CDR3 length equals 16 residues. CDR3 sequence reads: CASSLALRQYNSPLHF. The CDR3 coding sequence is TGCGCCAGCAGCTTGGCCTTAAGGCAGTATAATTCACCCCTCCACTTT.

This sequence joins TRBV27 and TRBJ2-5; the D gene is possibly TRBD1 (7 bases). The J call may be faulty, since TRBJ2-7 better matches the DNA end. The germline V gene encodes CDR1 MNHEY and CDR2 SMNVEV (reference sequence). This CDR3 is built from 14 residues. CDR3 DNA sequence: TGTGCCAGCAGTCCGGGGGACAGTTACTACGAGCAGTACTTC. Translating gives CASSPGDSYYEQYF.

The chain combines TRBV15 with TRBJ1-2; D is unresolved. V lost 4 bases and J lost 2, with 11 bases in between. The length of the CDR3 is 14 residues. CDR1 is LNHNV, CDR2 YYDKDF, per germline (reference sequence). CDR3 nucleotides: TGTGCCACCAGCATTGGACCGTTCAACTATGGCTACACCTTC. Translated: CATSIGPFNYGYTF. The full variable domain, completed using reference TRBV15 and TRBJ1-2, is DAMVIQNPRYQVTQFGKPVTLSCSQTLNHNVMYWYQQKSSQAPKLLFHYYDKDFNNEADTPDNFQSRRPNTSFCFLDIRSPGLGDTAMYLCATSIGPFNYGYTFGSGTRLTVV.

This chain connects TRBV5-1 to TRBJ2-1; D gene ambiguous. Germline V gene lookup returns CDR1 SGHRS and CDR2 YFSETQ. Trimming removed 5 bases from V and 5 bases from J, with 29 bases in between. The CDR3 consists of 19 residues. Here the CDR3 reads CASSTGYRNKPHINNEQFF. The CDR3 DNA reads as TGCGCCAGCAGTACGGGCTACCGCAACAAACCTCACATCAACAATGAGCAGTTCTTC.

V usage is TRBV6-4 and J usage is TRBJ2-7; D perhaps matches TRBD2 (5 bases). Germline-derived CDR1 and CDR2 are MRHNA and SNTAGT. The CDR3 has 15 amino acids. Between the trimmed V and J ends, which lost 6 bases and 7 bases, there was a span of 22 bases. The CDR3 bases are TGTGCCAGCAGAGCCCTTTTTCCGTTTCGGAGGGAGCAGTACTTC. Protein sequence: CASRALFPFRREQYF.

The chain joins TRBV6-1 to TRBJ2-1; D is unresolved. Germline V CDR1 and CDR2: MNHNS, SASEGT. CDR3 length: 13 residues. V lost 7 bases, J lost 3 bases, and 10 bases lay in between. This chain's CDR3 is CASTQIIYNEQFF. In nucleotides, the CDR3 is TGTGCCAGCACCCAGATAATCTACAATGAGCAGTTCTTC.

J is TRBJ2-5 and V is TRBV7-9; 16 bases are shared with TRBD2. The CDR3 contains 17 residues. Germline assignment: CDR1 SEHNR and CDR2 FQNEAQ (reference sequence). V lost 4 bases to trimming and J lost 6 bases; unmatched junction nucleotides: 8. CDR3 sequence reads: CASSSGLAGGGPKTQYF. The CDR3 DNA is TGTGCCAGCAGCTCGGGACTAGCGGGAGGGGGTCCCAAGACCCAGTACTTC.

V is TRBV5-1 and J is TRBJ2-2; TRBD1 matches at 10 bases. The CDR3 totals 15 residues. Trimming at V came to 4 bases and at J to 4 bases, leaving 4 bases not matched to a gene. CDR1 and CDR2 from the germline V gene are SGHRS and YFSETQ. The CDR3 loop reads CASSPGQGITGELFF. CDR3 nucleotide sequence: TGCGCCAGCAGCCCGGGACAGGGGATCACCGGGGAGCTGTTTTTT.

This clone was seen a single time. This chain connects TRBV2 to TRBJ2-7, with D perhaps matching TRBD1 (5 bases). The V gene's germline CDR1 is SNHLY and CDR2 FYNNEI. The CDR3 spans 11 residues. Trimming removed 7 bases from V and 3 bases from J, with 7 bases in between. The CDR3 reads CASTRVYEQYF. CDR3 coding DNA: TGTGCCAGCACCAGGGTCTACGAGCAGTACTTC.

The chain has TRBV19 and TRBJ1-1; 7 bases fit TRBD1. Trimming removed 6 bases from V and 5 bases from J; junction bases left unmatched: 15. Germline assignment: CDR1 LNHDA and CDR2 SQIVND (reference sequence). The CDR3 contains 16 residues. The CDR3 sequence: CASRARQGVLRTEAFF. In DNA, the CDR3 is TGTGCCAGTAGGGCTAGACAGGGAGTGCTTAGGACTGAAGCTTTCTTT.

The chain uses TRBV6-6 and TRBJ2-5, with 7 bases lining up with TRBD2. The length of the CDR3 is 16 residues. In germline, CDR1 is MNHNY, CDR2 SVGAGI (reference sequence). V gave up 0 bases and J gave up 4 bases; unmatched junction bases: 8. The CDR3 here is CASSYSQRGERETQYF. The CDR3 region has the DNA TGTGCCAGCAGTTACTCACAGCGGGGTGAACGAGAGACCCAGTACTTC.

This chain joins TRBV19 and TRBJ1-3, with 7 bases lining up with TRBD1. J gave up 0 bases and V 5 bases, and 7 bases lay outside the gene matches. This CDR3 region has 16 residues. Germline CDR1 is LNHDA and CDR2 is SQIVND (reference sequence). The CDR3 region is CASSLPTGSSGNTIYF. The CDR3, as DNA: TGTGCCAGTAGTCTACCGACAGGGAGCTCTGGAAACACCATATATTTT.

The rearrangement joins TRBV7-9 to TRBJ2-3, with 8 bases lining up with TRBD2. Germline values: CDR1 SEHNR, CDR2 FQNEAQ (reference sequence). The CDR3 sequence is 17 residues long. V lost 4 bases and J lost 5; bases outside the gene matches: 14. The CDR3 reads CASSWRRVAGLKDTQYF. The CDR3 coding sequence is TGTGCCAGCAGCTGGCGTCGAGTAGCGGGATTGAAAGATACGCAGTATTTT.

This chain uses TRBV5-4 with TRBJ2-5; 9 positions match TRBD2. This CDR3 region has 16 residues. CDR1 is SGHNT and CDR2 is YYREEE in the germline V gene (reference sequence). Trimming cost V 0 bases and J 5 bases; bases outside gene matches: 8. The CDR3 here is CASSLATRGGPETQYF. CDR3 bases: TGTGCCAGCAGCTTGGCCACGCGGGGGGGCCCGGAGACCCAGTACTTC. The full variable domain, completed using reference TRBV5-4 and TRBJ2-5, is ETGVTQSPTHLIKTRGQQVTLRCSSQSGHNTVSWYQQALGQGPQFIFQYYREEENGRGNFPPRFSGLQFPNYSSELNVNALELDDSALYLCASSLATRGGPETQYFGPGTRLLVL.

The J gene is TRBJ2-3, the V gene TRBV5-8; 9 bases fit TRBD2. The CDR3 sequence is 15 residues long. V gave up 7 bases and J gave up 3 bases; unmatched junction bases: 9. Germline CDR1 SGHTS, CDR2 YDEGEE. In DNA form, the CDR3 reads TGTGCCAGCGGCGGCGGGAGGGCCTTTACAGATACGCAGTATTTT. Translation: CASGGGRAFTDTQYF.

The chain links TRBV5-5 to TRBJ2-1; D ambiguous. V lost 3 bases and J lost 3, with 13 bases in between. Germline CDR1 reads SGHKS; CDR2 reads YYEKEE (reference sequence). The CDR3 has 15 residues. The CDR3 region has the DNA TGTGCCAGCAGCTCCGAAAATCCCGGCTACAATGAGCAGTTCTTC. This translates into CASSSENPGYNEQFF. Based on the CDR3 plus reference TRBV5-5 and TRBJ2-1, the full variable domain is DAGVTQSPTHLIKTRGQQVTLRCSPISGHKSVSWYQQVLGQGPQFIFQYYEKEERGRGNFPDRFSARQFPNYSSELNVNALLLGDSALYLCASSSENPGYNEQFFGPGTRLTVL.

The chain has TRBV7-2 and TRBJ2-4; no clear D gene. The ends were cut back, 1 base at V and 3 bases at J, with 13 bases in the middle. The CDR3 has 16 amino acids. Germline V gives CDR1 SGHTA, CDR2 FQGNSA. The CDR3 DNA reads as TGTGCCAGCAGCTTAGTCGTCCGACTGGACAAAAACATTCAGTACTTC. Protein: CASSLVVRLDKNIQYF.

The gene calls are TRBV2 and TRBJ1-4; maybe TRBD1 (5 bases). This CDR3 region has 15 residues. Germline values: CDR1 SNHLY, CDR2 FYNNEI. The germline V and J ends were trimmed by 6 bases and 0 bases, with 11 bases remaining between them. CDR3 in amino acids: CASRLGVATNEKLFF. The CDR3 region has the DNA TGTGCCAGCAGGCTGGGGGTCGCAACTAATGAAAAACTGTTTTTT.

The chain is built from TRBV30 and TRBJ2-7, with 10 bases aligning to TRBD2. The V gene end was trimmed by 2 bases and the J gene end by 6 bases; junction bases not matched to a gene: 10. There are 15 residues in the CDR3. CDR1 is GTSNPN and CDR2 is SVGIG in the germline V gene (reference sequence). CDR3 protein: CAWSRGLADVGEQYF. CDR3 bases: TGTGCCTGGAGTCGAGGACTAGCGGATGTTGGCGAGCAGTACTTC.